The 27 T cell receptor beta chains presented below share a single source sample, sequenced in a study of cytotoxic CD8 clonotypes in ibrutinib-treated CLL. The assay was immunoSEQ multiplex PCR, and TCRdb's table has in-frame clones only and misses some. The data hold 95,000 to 100,000 clones, with around 73% observed a single time. The material sequenced was PBMCs, taken after 12 months of ibrutinib treatment. These receptors originate from a human donor with chronic lymphocytic leukemia.

The V gene is TRBV11-3, the J gene TRBJ2-5, with 9 bases identical to TRBD2. Germline-derived CDR1 and CDR2 are SGHNT and YENEEA. CDR3 length: 20 amino acids. Germline trimming cut 5 bases from V and 7 bases from J; bases unmatched to any gene: 26. The CDR3 sequence: CASSLHLHTERAGGLRTQYF. The CDR3 nucleotides are TGTGCCAGCAGCCTCCACCTCCACACAGAACGAGCGGGGGGACTAAGGACCCAGTACTTC.

This clone was observed once. The V and J genes are TRBV2 and TRBJ2-3; D unclear. V dropped 1 base and J dropped 2 bases, with 4 bases sitting between them. The CDR3 totals 13 residues. The germline CDR1 and CDR2 sequences are SNHLY and FYNNEI. CDR3 sequence reads: CASSEGFTDTQYF. The CDR3 bases are TGTGCCAGCAGTGAAGGCTTCACAGATACGCAGTATTTT.

The rearrangement uses TRBV6-1 and TRBJ1-1, with 7 bases aligning to TRBD1. Germline V gives CDR1 MNHNS, CDR2 SASEGT. Germline trimming cut 9 bases from V and 1 base from J; bases unmatched to any gene: 5. The CDR3 totals 13 residues. The CDR3 DNA sequence: TGTGCCAGTCACAGGGGATCGAACACTGAAGCTTTCTTT. Translation gives CASHRGSNTEAFF.

The chain couples TRBV20-1 to TRBJ1-1; no reliable D call. The CDR3 covers 11 residues. Trimming took off 1 base at V and 11 bases at J, with 11 bases between the two ends. Germline V gene data show CDR1 as DFQATT and CDR2 as SNEGSKA (reference sequence). The CDR3 nucleotides are TGCAGTGCTAGAGGGGTTCCCTTGGCTTTCTTT. Its translation is CSARGVPLAFF.

The chain carries TRBV19 and TRBJ1-4; 9 nucleotides agree with TRBD1. CDR1 LNHDA and CDR2 SQIVND come from the germline V gene (reference sequence). There are 15 residues in the CDR3. V trimming: 5 bases; J trimming: 7 bases; junction bases outside the gene matches: 8. The CDR3 DNA follows: TGTGCCAGTAGTGTACAGGGGGCGCGCGGTGAAAAACTGTTTTTT. Translating it yields CASSVQGARGEKLFF.

Only a few counts were recorded for this clone. The chain employs TRBV14 and TRBJ2-3, with D unresolved. The CDR3 runs to 16 residues. The V and J ends lost 2 bases and 1 base respectively, with 13 bases between them. The V gene's germline CDR1 is SGHDN and CDR2 FVKESK. CDR3 sequence (DNA): TGTGCCAGCAGCCAACTGACTCCCGGCGGCACAGATACGCAGTATTTT. It encodes CASSQLTPGGTDTQYF.

The V call is TRBV7-2, the J call TRBJ1-5; D remains ambiguous. Germline lookup yields CDR1 SGHTA and CDR2 FQGNSA. The V end lost 2 bases, the J end lost 0 bases, and 2 bases lay between the germline ends. The CDR3 contains 13 residues. This CDR3 reads CASSLNSNQPQHF. CDR3 in DNA: TGTGCCAGCAGCTTAAATAGCAATCAGCCCCAGCATTTT.

The rearrangement uses TRBV10-1 and TRBJ1-1; possibly TRBD1 for D (6 bases). V lost 7 bases and J 1 base, leaving 13 bases between the germline ends. This CDR3 comprises 14 residues. Germline V lookup: CDR1 WNHNN, CDR2 SYGVQD (reference sequence). The CDR3 loop is CASNREPSNTEAFF. The CDR3 region has the DNA TGCGCCAGCAACAGGGAGCCATCGAACACTGAAGCTTTCTTT.

This clone was observed a handful of times. The chain carries TRBV12-5 and TRBJ1-1; 8 bases line up with TRBD1. V was clipped by 3 bases and J by 6 bases; unmatched bases: 6. Per germline, CDR1 LGHNT and CDR2 FRNRAP. The CDR3 contains 14 residues. The CDR3 DNA reads TGTGCTAGTGGTTTACAGGGGGTCGGCGCTGAAGCTTTCTTT. This sequence encodes CASGLQGVGAEAFF. The full variable domain, with the rest looked up from reference TRBV12-5 and TRBJ1-1, is DARVTQTPRHKVTEMGQEVTMRCQPILGHNTVFWYRQTMMQGLELLAYFRNRAPLDDSGMPKDRFSAEMPDATLATLKIQPSEPRDSAVYFCASGLQGVGAEAFFGQGTRLTVV.

The rearrangement uses TRBV28 and TRBJ2-1, with 7 bases aligning to TRBD2. This CDR3 has 14 residues. The V segment lost 6 bases and the J segment 7 bases; nucleotides outside the gene matches: 9. Germline V gene data show CDR1 as MDHEN and CDR2 as SYDVKM. This CDR3 reads CASRPSTAGNEQFF. The CDR3, as DNA: TGTGCCAGCAGGCCCTCAACAGCGGGGAATGAGCAGTTCTTC.

The CDR3 DNA follows: TGTGCCAGCAGTTTCCGCGAAACTGAAGCTTTCTTT. Its translation: CASSFRETEAFF. This chain joins TRBV6-6 and TRBJ1-1, with D unresolved. V was cut by 4 bases and J by 5 bases, with 8 bases left in between. The CDR3 is 12 residues long. Per germline, CDR1 MNHNY and CDR2 SVGAGI (reference sequence).

J is TRBJ1-2 and V is TRBV30, with TRBD1 matching over 7 bases. The V and J ends lost 3 bases and 7 bases, in that order; junction bases with no gene match: 5. CDR3 length: 12 residues. Per germline, CDR1 GTSNPN and CDR2 SVGIG (reference sequence). CDR3 bases: TGTGCCTGGAGGCGGGGACAGAGTGGCTACACCTTC. Encoded protein: CAWRRGQSGYTF.

The chain links TRBV9 to TRBJ1-1, with a possible D match to TRBD1 (5 bases). The CDR3 is 15 residues long. Deletions cut 4 bases from V and 1 base from J, with 14 bases between. Germline V CDR1 and CDR2: SGDLS, YYNGEE. As DNA, the CDR3 is TGTGCCAGCAGCTCCATTCTCCAGGGGAACACTGAAGCTTTCTTT. This codes for CASSSILQGNTEAFF.

CDR3 sequence (DNA): TGCAGCGTTGGTGGGGAAGAGACCCAGTACTTC. This gives the protein CSVGGEETQYF. The chain is built from TRBV29-1 and TRBJ2-5; D gene uncertain. CDR1 is SQVTM and CDR2 is ANQGSEA in the germline V gene. The CDR3 length is 11 residues. Deletions cut 4 bases from V and 3 bases from J, with 6 bases between.

This clone was counted between two and nine times. The V and J genes are TRBV6-6 and TRBJ1-1; no firm D call. Trimming removed 2 bases at V and 5 bases at J, with 9 bases between. Germline assignment: CDR1 MNHNY and CDR2 SVGAGI (reference sequence). The CDR3 has 13 residues. The CDR3, as DNA: TGTGCCAGCAGTTACGAACGGGGAACTGAAGCTTTCTTT. Amino acids: CASSYERGTEAFF.

This clone has a handful of counts. The chain uses TRBV5-6 and TRBJ1-5; D is possibly TRBD1 (6 bases). Deletions cut 1 base from V and 7 bases from J, with 6 bases between. The germline V gene has CDR1 SGHDT and CDR2 YYEEEE. The CDR3 has 12 residues. As DNA, the CDR3 is TGTGCCAGCAGCTTGAGGGGGCAGCCCCAGCATTTT. Amino acid sequence: CASSLRGQPQHF.

The chain uses TRBV7-8 and TRBJ2-3, with D perhaps matching TRBD1 (6 bases). Germline-derived CDR1 and CDR2 are SGHVS and FQNEAQ. The CDR3 consists of 17 residues. Trimming removed 0 bases at V and 0 bases at J, with 13 bases between. As DNA, the CDR3 is TGTGCCAGCAGCTTAGCACCGACAGGTCTGAGCACAGATACGCAGTATTTT. This sequence encodes CASSLAPTGLSTDTQYF.

The chain recombines TRBV15 with TRBJ2-4; tentative D call: TRBD1 (6 bases). Germline lookup yields CDR1 LNHNV and CDR2 YYDKDF (reference sequence). This CDR3 has 13 residues. Trimming took 5 bases from V and 8 from J, leaving 13 bases between them. The CDR3 region has the DNA TGTGCCACCAGCTCTCTGGGGGCGGACATTCAGTACTTC. Translating it yields CATSSLGADIQYF.

V and J are TRBV7-2 and TRBJ1-1; 10 bases are a match to TRBD1. V lost 3 bases to trimming and J lost 0 bases; unmatched junction nucleotides: 10. The CDR3 extends over 18 amino acids. Germline V gives CDR1 SGHTA, CDR2 FQGNSA. CDR3 region: CASSFARDRGSMNTEAFF. The CDR3 DNA reads as TGTGCCAGCAGCTTCGCCCGGGACAGGGGTTCCATGAACACTGAAGCTTTCTTT.

The rearrangement uses TRBV2 and TRBJ2-5, with D perhaps matching TRBD2 (5 bases). Germline V CDR1 and CDR2: SNHLY, FYNNEI. The CDR3 extends over 12 amino acids. Trimming shortened V by 10 bases and J by 5 bases, and 14 bases separated the two germline ends. The CDR3 DNA sequence: TGTGCCACAGCCCGGGGTACGGAGACCCAGTACTTC. This gives the protein CATARGTETQYF.

With respect to this clone: The sample has other DNA sequences that encode this CDR3 too. The V and J genes are TRBV5-6 and TRBJ1-2; D call uncertain. This CDR3 is built from 12 residues. Trimming shortened V by 5 bases and J by 11 bases, and 16 bases separated the two germline ends. Germline loops: CDR1 SGHDT, CDR2 YYEEEE. Here the CDR3 DNA reads TGTGCCAGCAGGTTAGGTACAGCGCCTTACACCTTC. This codes for CASRLGTAPYTF.

This clone came up a few times. The gene calls are TRBV5-1 and TRBJ1-6, with 7 bases lining up with TRBD1. This CDR3 spans 14 amino acids. CDR1 is SGHRS, CDR2 YFSETQ, per germline. The J segment lost 5 bases and the V segment lost 4 bases, leaving 3 bases of the junction unmatched. The CDR3 loop reads CASSLQGNNSPLHF. DNA for the CDR3: TGCGCCAGCAGCCTACAGGGGAATAATTCACCCCTCCACTTT.

The gene calls are TRBV10-2 and TRBJ1-2, with 8 bases fitting TRBD1. The CDR3 covers 14 residues. Trimming at V came to 8 bases and at J to 4 bases, leaving 9 bases not matched to a gene. The germline V gene encodes CDR1 WSHSY and CDR2 SAAADI. Written as DNA, the CDR3 is TGCGCCAGCTCAACCGGGGACAGGCCCTATGGCTACACCTTC. It yields the protein CASSTGDRPYGYTF.

The V call is TRBV4-1, the J call TRBJ2-6; D possibly corresponds to TRBD1 (6 bases). Looked up from germline, CDR1 is MGHRA and CDR2 is YSYEKL. Trimming shortened V by 3 bases and J by 0 bases, and 15 bases separated the two germline ends. CDR3 length equals 18 residues. The CDR3 sequence is CASSHSPDRVSGANVLTF. CDR3 in DNA: TGCGCCAGCAGCCACTCGCCGGACAGAGTCTCTGGGGCCAACGTCCTGACTTTC.

The V call is TRBV6-5, the J call TRBJ2-5; possibly TRBD2 for D (6 bases). The ends were cut back, 4 bases at V and 2 bases at J, with 11 bases in the middle. This CDR3 is built from 14 residues. The germline V gene encodes CDR1 MNHEY and CDR2 SVGAGI. Here the CDR3 reads CASSLVRGQETQYF. CDR3 nucleotides: TGTGCCAGCAGTTTGGTGCGGGGACAAGAGACCCAGTACTTC.

This chain connects TRBV5-1 to TRBJ2-1; D is uncertain. CDR1 is SGHRS and CDR2 is YFSETQ in the germline V gene. CDR3 size: 15 residues. V was pared by 4 bases and J by 0 bases, with 11 bases between. CDR3 DNA sequence: TGCGCCAGCAGCCGAGATTCTAGCTCCTACAATGAGCAGTTCTTC. Amino acids: CASSRDSSSYNEQFF.

The chain recombines TRBV7-2 with TRBJ1-3; D unclear. CDR1 is SGHTA, CDR2 FQGNSA, per germline. V lost 5 bases to trimming and J lost 1 base, with 9 bases between them. CDR3 length equals 14 residues. CDR3 sequence: CASSPFGSGNTIYF. Here the CDR3 DNA reads TGTGCCAGCAGCCCGTTTGGTTCTGGAAACACCATATATTTT.